Listed below are T cell receptor beta chains from one sample, sequenced in a study of shared clonotypes between healthy human individuals. The table came from immunoSEQ multiplex PCR; TCRdb's copy has only in-frame clones and leaves some out. This table holds about 490,000 clones, less than 80% found once. The sequenced sample was PBMCs. The receptors stem from a woman aged 40 to 49 in good health. Some clones in this sample may be carry-over from other donors' samples. The CDR3 runs from the conserved cysteine through the conserved F or W. The D gene is left open where the match is weak. The size of a clone is reported for some rows only, either as once, few or many, or as a class for expanded clones.

d_gene,j_gene,abundance,v_gene,CDR3nt,CDR3aa
-,TRBJ1-3,-,TRBV6-5,TGTGCCAGCAGCCGACAGTCACCCTCTGGAAACACCATATATTTT,CASSRQSPSGNTIYF
TRBD2,TRBJ2-1,-,TRBV28,TGTGCCAGCAGACAAGCGGGACCCTCCTACAATGAGCAGTTCTTC,CASRQAGPSYNEQFF
-,TRBJ2-3,-,TRBV7-6,TGTGCCAGCAGCGAGGGGACAGATACGCAGTATTTT,CASSEGTDTQYF
-,TRBJ2-7,-,TRBV7-3,TGTGCCAGCAGCACACAGGGAGGGGAGCAGTACTTC,CASSTQGGEQYF
-,TRBJ2-7,-,TRBV10-2,TGCGCCAGCAGACATCAGGGAATGCCCTACGAGCAGTACTTC,CASRHQGMPYEQYF
-,TRBJ2-1,-,TRBV23-1,TGCGCCAGCACCTCCTTAGACATAAAGGTGGGGAATGAGCAGTTCTTC,CASTSLDIKVGNEQFF
-,TRBJ1-6,few,TRBV30,TGTGCCTGGGCTGAAGACACGACCTATAATTCACCCCTCCACTTT,CAWAEDTTYNSPLHF
-,TRBJ1-1,-,TRBV5-4,TGTGCCAGCAGCTTGGGGGGTGAAGCTTTCTTT,CASSLGGEAFF
TRBD1,TRBJ1-2,-,TRBV11-2,TGTGCCAGCAGCTTTACAGGGGGCGCTGGTGGCTACACCTTC,CASSFTGGAGGYTF
-,TRBJ1-1,-,TRBV11-3,TGTGCCAGCAGCTTACTCGGGTCGACTGAAGCTTTCTTT,CASSLLGSTEAFF
TRBD2,TRBJ2-7,-,TRBV13,TGTGCCAGCAGCTCGGACCCGGGAGGGCGCGAGCAGTACTTC,CASSSDPGGREQYF
-,TRBJ1-4,-,TRBV28,TGTGCCAGCAGTTTACAGACAGAAAAACTGTTTTTT,CASSLQTEKLFF
-,TRBJ1-1,-,TRBV7-8,TGTGCCAGCAGCCAGGCCATGGACGGATCTGAAGCTTTCTTT,CASSQAMDGSEAFF
-,TRBJ2-2,-,TRBV7-6,TGTGCCAGCAGCTTTGCAGGGAACACCGGGGAGCTGTTTTTT,CASSFAGNTGELFF
TRBD1,TRBJ2-6,-,TRBV9,TGTGCCAGCAGCGCAGGGGGCGCAAGTCCTGGGGCCAACGTCCTGACTTTC,CASSAGGASPGANVLTF
TRBD1,TRBJ2-2,-,TRBV11-2,TGTGCCAGCAGCTTAGCTGGGACAGGTGGATCCGGGGAGCTGTTTTTT,CASSLAGTGGSGELFF
-,TRBJ1-1,-,TRBV20-1,TGCAGTGCCCAAGACCGGTCGACCGCTTTCTTT,CSAQDRSTAFF
-,TRBJ2-7,-,TRBV7-3,TGTGCCAGCAGCCCGACGGGCTCCTACGAGCAGTACTTC,CASSPTGSYEQYF
TRBD2,TRBJ2-5,-,TRBV5-1,TGCGCCAGCAGCTCGGGCGGGAGGCCTGGGGAGACCCAGTACTTC,CASSSGGRPGETQYF
-,TRBJ2-3,once,TRBV7-9,TGTGCCAGCAGTTTTCGACTTGGAAGCACAGATACGCAGTATTTT,CASSFRLGSTDTQYF
-,TRBJ1-5,-,TRBV14,TGTGCCAGCAGCGCGATAAATCAGCCCCAGCATTTT,CASSAINQPQHF
TRBD1,TRBJ1-5,-,TRBV30,TGTGCCTGGAGTGCGGGACAGGCTCAGCCCCAGCATTTT,CAWSAGQAQPQHF
-,TRBJ1-5,few,TRBV19,TGTGCCAGTAGACAGGCTGATCAGCCCCAGCATTTT,CASRQADQPQHF
-,TRBJ2-7,many,TRBV11-2,TGTGCCAGCAGCTTAGATCGATTATTTTACGAGCAGTACTTC,CASSLDRLFYEQYF
-,TRBJ2-3,-,TRBV5-1,TGCGCCAGCAGCTTGGTTACAACTGACACAGATACGCAGTATTTT,CASSLVTTDTDTQYF
-,TRBJ2-7,-,TRBV10-3,TGTGCCATCAGTGACCGGCAGTTTGCCTACGAGCAGTACTTC,CAISDRQFAYEQYF
TRBD1,TRBJ1-1,-,TRBV5-5,TGTGCCAGCAGCCCCGGACAGGGTGGTGGCAATGAAGCTTTCTTT,CASSPGQGGGNEAFF
-,TRBJ2-1,once,TRBV10-3,TGTGCCATCAGTGAGTCCGGGGCGGGGCAACCTTACAATGAGCAGTTCTTC,CAISESGAGQPYNEQFF
-,TRBJ2-3,-,TRBV11-2,TGTGCCAGCAGCCATTCCGGAGATACGCAGTATTTT,CASSHSGDTQYF
-,TRBJ1-3,-,TRBV28,TGTGCCAGCAGTTCCGATTTAAACACCATATATTTT,CASSSDLNTIYF
-,TRBJ2-7,few,TRBV9,TGTGCCAGCAGCGTAGAGGGGAGTACGTGGGACGAGCAGTACTTC,CASSVEGSTWDEQYF
TRBD1,TRBJ1-3,-,TRBV15,TGTGCCACCAGCAGACCTGGACAGGAGCGAAACACCATATATTTT,CATSRPGQERNTIYF
-,TRBJ1-1,-,TRBV5-4,TGTGCCAGCAGCTTCAGGGGAGGTAACACTGAAGCTTTCTTT,CASSFRGGNTEAFF
TRBD1,TRBJ1-5,-,TRBV27,TGTGCCAGCAGTCCGGACAGGGAGGGCCAGCCCCAGCATTTT,CASSPDREGQPQHF
TRBD1,TRBJ2-2,once,TRBV5-4,TGTGCCAGCAGCTTAGGACAGGGTAGGAACACCGGGGAGCTGTTTTTT,CASSLGQGRNTGELFF
-,TRBJ1-1,-,TRBV18,TGTGCCAGCTCACCACCGTCCGGGCCTGAAGCTTTCTTT,CASSPPSGPEAFF
-,TRBJ1-2,-,TRBV7-9,TGTGCCAGCAAAACCGCGGGGGTTAACTATGGCTACACCTTC,CASKTAGVNYGYTF
-,TRBJ2-1,once,TRBV29-1,TGCAGCGTTGCCCGGGGGACGGTAAATGAGCAGTTCTTC,CSVARGTVNEQFF
-,TRBJ1-4,few,TRBV4-1,TGCGCCAGCAGCCAAGGGTTTGGAGAAAATGAAAAACTGTTTTTT,CASSQGFGENEKLFF
-,TRBJ2-1,few,TRBV7-9,TGTGCCAGCAGCTTAGGACGGTTCGGGAGCTCCTACAATGAGCAGTTCTTC,CASSLGRFGSSYNEQFF
TRBD1,TRBJ1-4,-,TRBV28,TGTGCCAGCAGGGCCCAGGGGGCTCTATTCGGTGAAAAACTGTTTTTT,CASRAQGALFGEKLFF
-,TRBJ2-5,once,TRBV6-1,TGTGCCAGCAGTGAAGTAGGGCTGGAGACCCAGTACTTC,CASSEVGLETQYF
-,TRBJ2-5,-,TRBV6-5,TGTGCCAGCAGCCGGACCTTTCAAGAGACCCAGTACTTC,CASSRTFQETQYF
TRBD2,TRBJ2-3,-,TRBV15,TGTGCCACCAGCGCAGCGGGAGACCAACCCAGTAATACGCAGTATTTT,CATSAAGDQPSNTQYF
-,TRBJ2-3,-,TRBV11-2,TGTGCCAGCAGCTTTGACAGAGTTACAGATACGCAGTATTTT,CASSFDRVTDTQYF
-,TRBJ2-3,-,TRBV7-9,TGTGCCAGCAGCTTATTCGATACGCAGTATTTT,CASSLFDTQYF
-,TRBJ2-5,-,TRBV29-1,TGCAGCGTTGTCTGGTGGAACCAAGAGACCCAGTACTTC,CSVVWWNQETQYF
-,TRBJ1-1,-,TRBV6-5,TGTGCCAGCAGTCCCGGGGGGGCGAGGACTGAAGCTTTCTTT,CASSPGGARTEAFF
TRBD1,TRBJ2-7,-,TRBV4-1,TGCGCCAGCAGCCAGTTACTGACAGGGTTCGACGAGCAGTACTTC,CASSQLLTGFDEQYF
TRBD2,TRBJ2-7,-,TRBV7-9,TGTGCCAGCAGCCCAAGGGAGGGGCGAAGGAGCTCCTACGAGCAGTACTTC,CASSPREGRRSSYEQYF
-,TRBJ2-2,-,TRBV29-1,TGCAGCGTCACCAAGGGCGGGGAGCTGTTTTTT,CSVTKGGELFF
TRBD2,TRBJ2-1,-,TRBV28,TGTGCCAGCAGGCCGAGGGAGGGCCCTTATGAGCAGTTCTTC,CASRPREGPYEQFF
-,TRBJ2-5,-,TRBV30,TGTGCCTGGAGTACGAACTTTGACAGCCAGAGGGGGTTTTTGTTTCGGACCCAGTACTTC,CAWSTNFDSQRGFLFRTQYF
TRBD1,TRBJ1-1,few,TRBV29-1,TGCAGCGTTAGTCAGGGGGGGAACACTGAAGCTTTCTTT,CSVSQGGNTEAFF
TRBD1,TRBJ2-1,-,TRBV5-4,TGTGCCAGCAGCTTGGGACAGGGCAGCTACAATGAGCAGTTCTTC,CASSLGQGSYNEQFF
TRBD1,TRBJ2-7,-,TRBV28,TGTGCCAGCAGTACTCCGGGACAGGGATTATACGAGCAGTACTTC,CASSTPGQGLYEQYF
-,TRBJ2-1,-,TRBV11-3,TGTGCCAGCAGCCGGGACTCCCTCGGAGAGCAGTTCTTC,CASSRDSLGEQFF
-,TRBJ1-3,-,TRBV28,TGTGCCAGCAGTTTATTCGGGGCTGGAAACACCATATATTTT,CASSLFGAGNTIYF
TRBD1,TRBJ2-7,-,TRBV7-2,TGTGCCAGCAGCCGGGACAGGACCAATTCCTACGAGCAGTACTTC,CASSRDRTNSYEQYF